The rows below give T cell receptor beta chains drawn from one sample of a study of cytomegalovirus exposure and HLA in healthy donors. Libraries were prepared by immunoSEQ multiplex PCR; TCRdb keeps only in-frame clonotypes and omits some of them. Counted here are about 140,000 clones, 80% occurring once; the ten biggest clones make up around 1.2%. Sequenced: PBMCs. The origin of the receptors is a male donor in good health and CMV-seropositive. Both conserved end residues are part of each CDR3. Each record gives: clone size, J gene, V gene, D gene, CDR3 protein, CDR3 DNA. A D gene is named only where the DNA matches it firmly. Clone sizes are given selectively: once, few, many, or a class where the clone is expanded.

NA	TRBJ2-7	TRBV5-5	NA	CASSYPPSTSYEQYF	TGTGCCAGCAGTTACCCCCCAAGTACGAGCTACGAGCAGTACTTC
NA	TRBJ2-2	TRBV7-2	NA	CASSSSGMAGELFF	TGTGCCAGCAGCTCAAGCGGAATGGCCGGGGAGCTGTTTTTT
few	TRBJ1-3	TRBV2	NA	CASSTQSSGNTIYF	TGTGCCAGCAGCACACAGAGCTCTGGAAACACCATATATTTT
NA	TRBJ2-1	TRBV7-2	NA	CASSLGWVSLGEQFF	TGTGCCAGCAGCTTAGGATGGGTGAGTCTAGGTGAGCAGTTCTTC
NA	TRBJ2-2	TRBV7-8	NA	CASSLGTVNTGELFF	TGTGCCAGCAGCTTAGGGACAGTGAACACCGGGGAGCTGTTTTTT
NA	TRBJ1-1	TRBV6-5	NA	CASSWAGSEAFF	TGTGCCAGCAGTTGGGCCGGATCAGAAGCTTTCTTT
NA	TRBJ2-7	TRBV18	TRBD1	CASSPLRAGGFYEQYF	TGTGCCAGCTCACCACTTAGGGCAGGGGGCTTCTACGAGCAGTACTTC
NA	TRBJ2-1	TRBV9	TRBD2	CASSVGLAGGNEQFF	TGTGCCAGCAGCGTCGGACTAGCGGGAGGAAATGAGCAGTTCTTC
NA	TRBJ2-7	TRBV7-2	NA	CASSLDGLDSYEQYF	TGTGCCAGCAGCTTAGATGGGCTGGACTCCTACGAGCAGTACTTC
NA	TRBJ2-2	TRBV9	NA	CASRRTPADTGELFF	TGTGCCAGCAGGAGGACACCCGCTGACACCGGGGAGCTGTTTTTT
NA	TRBJ2-7	TRBV2	TRBD1	CASKRQGAYEQYF	TGTGCCAGCAAGAGACAGGGGGCCTACGAGCAGTACTTC
NA	TRBJ2-1	TRBV6-6	TRBD2	CASRPGLDYNEQFF	TGTGCCAGCAGACCGGGACTAGACTACAATGAGCAGTTCTTC
NA	TRBJ2-1	TRBV4-2	TRBD2	CASSQGGGGGALDEQFF	TGTGCCAGCAGCCAAGGCGGTGGCGGGGGGGCTTTAGATGAGCAGTTCTTC
NA	TRBJ2-1	TRBV28	TRBD2	CASSLGAGGGEQFF	TGTGCCAGCAGTTTAGGAGCGGGGGGGGGTGAGCAGTTCTTC
NA	TRBJ2-1	TRBV12-1	NA	CASSFFRGDYNEQFF	TGTGCCAGCAGCTTTTTTCGGGGGGATTACAATGAGCAGTTCTTC
NA	TRBJ2-1	TRBV5-1	NA	CASSLVAKRAGGEQFF	TGCGCCAGCAGCTTAGTGGCCAAAAGGGCCGGGGGTGAGCAGTTCTTC
NA	TRBJ1-1	TRBV7-2	NA	CASSLAPGGTEAFF	TGTGCCAGCAGCTTAGCCCCGGGGGGAACTGAAGCTTTCTTT
few	TRBJ2-3	TRBV5-1	TRBD2	CASSPGTSLNLVTDTQYF	TGCGCCAGCAGCCCTGGGACTAGCTTAAACCTGGTTACAGATACGCAGTATTTT
NA	TRBJ1-1	TRBV19	NA	CASSMVPHMNTEAFF	TGTGCCAGTAGTATGGTTCCGCACATGAACACTGAAGCTTTCTTT
few	TRBJ1-5	TRBV4-1	NA	CASSKTQGREQPQHF	TGCGCCAGCAGCAAGACACAGGGCAGGGAGCAGCCCCAGCATTTT
NA	TRBJ2-1	TRBV11-3	TRBD2	CASSSGTSGEQFF	TGTGCCAGCAGCTCAGGGACTAGCGGGGAGCAGTTCTTC
few	TRBJ1-1	TRBV28	TRBD1	CASSLYPGQGGWTEAFF	TGTGCCAGCAGTTTATATCCGGGACAGGGTGGTTGGACTGAAGCTTTCTTT
NA	TRBJ2-2	TRBV7-3	TRBD2	CASSFRGGAYSTGELFF	TGTGCCAGCAGCTTTCGCGGGGGGGCCTATAGCACCGGGGAGCTGTTTTTT
NA	TRBJ2-1	TRBV19	TRBD2	CASSIGLAGSPQFF	TGTGCCAGTAGTATTGGGCTAGCGGGGTCACCGCAGTTCTTC
NA	TRBJ1-3	TRBV4-3	TRBD1	CASSQVLGTVGNTIYF	TGCGCCAGCAGCCAAGTATTAGGGACAGTCGGAAACACCATATATTTT
NA	TRBJ2-3	TRBV28	TRBD2	CASTFGGGADTQYF	TGTGCCAGCACCTTCGGCGGGGGGGCAGATACGCAGTATTTT
NA	TRBJ2-7	TRBV6-5	TRBD2	CASSEPGGAYEQYF	TGTGCCAGCAGTGAACCCGGGGGGGCCTACGAGCAGTACTTC
few	TRBJ2-7	TRBV12-5	NA	CASTTGHSPSYEQYF	TGTGCTAGTACTACAGGACATTCTCCATCCTACGAGCAGTACTTC
NA	TRBJ2-3	TRBV19	TRBD2	CASRREGGTDTQYF	TGTGCCAGTAGACGGGAGGGGGGGACAGATACGCAGTATTTT
NA	TRBJ2-7	TRBV19	NA	CASSFQGWASYEQYF	TGTGCCAGTAGTTTTCAGGGGTGGGCCTCCTACGAGCAGTACTTC
NA	TRBJ2-7	TRBV6-6	TRBD2	CASSYSEMAGGYEQYF	TGTGCCAGCAGTTACTCGGAAATGGCGGGAGGGTACGAGCAGTACTTC
NA	TRBJ2-5	TRBV5-4	NA	CASSLGEPETQYF	TGTGCCAGCAGCTTGGGAGAACCGGAGACCCAGTACTTC
NA	TRBJ2-7	TRBV27	TRBD1	CASSPRQGLTYEQYF	TGTGCCAGCAGTCCCAGACAGGGATTAACCTACGAGCAGTACTTC
NA	TRBJ2-5	TRBV5-4	NA	CASSSAYPKGEETQYF	TGTGCCAGCAGCTCAGCTTACCCCAAAGGGGAAGAGACCCAGTACTTC